The clone carrying this T cell receptor beta chain was seen repeatedly, ten times or more. The data were obtained in a study of T cells in Graves' hyperthyroidism and ophthalmopathy. Germline V gives CDR1 SGHAT, CDR2 FQDESV (reference sequence). V was clipped by 5 bases and J by 7 bases; unmatched bases: 10. The CDR3 consists of 15 residues. The investigators amplified TCR beta CDR3 regions from RNA transcripts. A first-round RT-PCR of the TCR CDR3 used the HTBI primer set. Each CDR3 protein is one row after TCRdb ran MiXCR on the multiplex PCR reads. The sample has a few hundred thousand distinct CDR3 sequences; roughly 19% are singletons.

This sequence was found in a man aged 45 to 65 with Graves' ophthalmopathy. V is TRBV11-1 and J is TRBJ2-1; 8 nucleotides match TRBD2. The sample consisted of blood. The CDR3 is CASSHGSGSTNEQFF. The CDR3 DNA reads TGTGCCAGCAGCCACGGGAGCGGGAGCACGAATGAGCAGTTCTTC.